The rows below give T cell receptor beta chains drawn from one sample of a study of siplizumab effects on memory and regulatory T cells. Only in-frame clones appear in the TCRdb table, and some are missing; sequencing was by immunoSEQ multiplex PCR. The table lists over 95,000 clones, around 93% of them singletons. Sequenced input: non-Treg CD4+ T cells sorted from blood. The receptors stem from a human donor in good health. Each CDR3 is given with its conserved first and last residue. D genes are given only for firm matches. Expanded clones are given a class, and other clones once, few, many or no size at all.

TRBJ1-5 - TRBV18 once CASSPKRDMSNQPQHF TGTGCCAGCTCACCAAAGAGGGACATGAGCAATCAGCCCCAGCATTTT
TRBJ1-1 - TRBV2 - CASSASYTEAFF TGTGCCAGCAGTGCAAGCTACACTGAAGCTTTCTTT
TRBJ1-2 - TRBV6-5 - CASSPAGDGYTF TGTGCCAGCAGTCCAGCGGGGGACGGCTACACCTTC
TRBJ2-5 - TRBV7-2 - CASSFRLAETQYF TGTGCCAGCAGCTTCCGGCTAGCCGAGACCCAGTACTTC
TRBJ1-2 TRBD1 TRBV5-6 - CASSLDGTVYGYTF TGTGCCAGCAGCTTGGACGGGACAGTATATGGCTACACCTTC
TRBJ1-2 - TRBV18 - CASSRNEGPGGYTF TGTGCCAGCTCACGAAACGAGGGTCCTGGTGGCTACACCTTC
TRBJ1-2 TRBD1 TRBV27 once CASRQDRGRGYTF TGTGCCAGCAGACAAGACAGGGGGCGAGGCTACACCTTC
TRBJ1-1 - TRBV6-5 once CASSAVTEAFF TGTGCCAGCAGTGCCGTCACTGAAGCTTTCTTT
TRBJ1-2 - TRBV6-5 - CASIPRVSDGYTF TGTGCCAGCATACCTCGGGTATCGGATGGCTACACCTTC
TRBJ2-3 - TRBV7-9 - CASSSNPSTDTQYF TGTGCCAGCAGCTCGAATCCGTCCACAGATACGCAGTATTTT
TRBJ1-3 - TRBV27 - CASSLGRVAGNTIYF TGTGCCAGCAGTTTGGGAAGGGTAGCCGGAAACACCATATATTTT
TRBJ1-1 - TRBV28 - CASRKIRGKNTEAFF TGTGCCAGCAGGAAAATCAGAGGAAAGAACACTGAAGCTTTCTTT
TRBJ2-4 TRBD1 TRBV28 - CASSLQGATVSKNIQYF TGTGCCAGCAGTTTACAGGGGGCTACGGTATCCAAAAACATTCAGTACTTC
TRBJ1-5 - TRBV19 - CASSIPNSNQPQHF TGTGCCAGTAGTATCCCCAATAGCAATCAGCCCCAGCATTTT
TRBJ2-7 TRBD1 TRBV19 - CASRTTGGAFVGEQYF TGTGCCAGTAGAACGACAGGGGGCGCTTTCGTGGGAGAGCAGTACTTC
TRBJ2-1 - TRBV4-1 - CASSQGVGGINNEQFF TGCGCCAGCAGCCAAGGAGTGGGAGGCATAAACAATGAGCAGTTCTTC
TRBJ2-1 - TRBV7-9 - CASSLDRAFGDEQFF TGTGCCAGCAGCTTAGACAGAGCGTTCGGCGATGAGCAGTTCTTC
TRBJ1-2 - TRBV28 once CASSLRGSEGYTF TGTGCCAGCAGTTTACGGGGGTCGGAAGGCTACACCTTC
TRBJ2-2 - TRBV10-3 - CAISGDVGGLTGELFF TGTGCCATCAGTGGGGACGTGGGGGGCCTGACCGGGGAGCTGTTTTTT
TRBJ2-3 - TRBV30 - CAWTSVDTQYF TGTGCCTGGACCTCGGTGGATACGCAGTATTTT
TRBJ1-3 - TRBV5-1 - CASSSEANTIYF TGCGCCAGCAGCTCGGAGGCAAACACCATATATTTT
TRBJ2-2 - TRBV6-5 - CASYAGSTGELFF TGTGCCAGCTATGCGGGGAGCACCGGGGAGCTGTTTTTT
TRBJ2-3 - TRBV19 once CASQAVGTDTQYF TGTGCCAGTCAGGCGGTGGGCACAGATACGCAGTATTTT
TRBJ2-3 TRBD1 TRBV12-5 - CASGLGDREADTQYF TGTGCTAGTGGTTTAGGGGACAGGGAAGCAGATACGCAGTATTTT
TRBJ2-7 - TRBV6-1 once CASSEQPNQGEQYF TGTGCCAGCAGTGAACAGCCGAATCAGGGGGAGCAGTACTTC
TRBJ2-1 TRBD1 TRBV27 once CASSGQGFRQFF TGTGCCAGCAGCGGACAGGGTTTTCGGCAGTTCTTC
TRBJ1-1 - TRBV12-5 once CASGTDPGLMNTEAFF TGTGCTAGTGGTACCGATCCGGGACTGATGAACACTGAAGCTTTCTTT
TRBJ1-6 - TRBV2 few CASSQTGVSSPLHF TGTGCCAGCAGCCAGACGGGAGTTTCTTCACCCCTCCACTTT
TRBJ2-3 - TRBV7-3 - CASSSRQSDTQYF TGTGCCAGCAGCAGCCGACAGTCCGATACGCAGTATTTT
TRBJ2-2 - TRBV2 - CASVDGGPGTGELFF TGTGCCAGCGTTGACGGGGGGCCGGGCACCGGGGAGCTGTTTTTT
TRBJ1-2 TRBD1 TRBV10-3 - CAISIDREREGYTF TGTGCCATCAGTATCGACAGGGAAAGGGAAGGCTACACCTTC
TRBJ1-5 TRBD1 TRBV11-3 - CASSVNRGYSNQPQHF TGTGCCAGCAGCGTTAACAGGGGATATAGCAATCAGCCCCAGCATTTT
TRBJ1-2 - TRBV5-4 - CASSPDRNYGYTF TGTGCCAGCAGCCCGGACAGAAACTATGGCTACACCTTC
TRBJ1-1 TRBD1 TRBV9 - CASSGGQGDDEAFF TGTGCCAGCTCCGGTGGGCAGGGGGACGATGAAGCTTTCTTT
TRBJ2-1 - TRBV11-1 - CASSLGNMSRGQQGEQFF TGTGCCAGCAGCTTAGGAAATATGTCGCGGGGGCAGCAGGGTGAGCAGTTCTTC
TRBJ2-3 - TRBV5-1 - CASSLEVNTDTQYF TGCGCCAGCAGCTTGGAGGTTAACACAGATACGCAGTATTTT
TRBJ1-1 TRBD1 TRBV18 - CASSPDRGLTEAFF TGTGCCAGCTCACCAGACAGGGGGCTCACTGAAGCTTTCTTT